The 6 T cell receptor beta chains listed next were all sequenced from one sample in a study of blood T cell repertoires in COVID-19. Libraries were prepared by immunoSEQ multiplex PCR; TCRdb keeps only in-frame clonotypes and omits some of them. The sample carries fewer than 300,000 clones, around 89% recorded once. Sequencing was performed on peripheral blood. The source is a woman aged 40 to 50 who had recovered from COVID-19.

The chain has TRBV6-2 or TRBV6-3 and TRBJ1-5; D not certain. CDR3 length: 14 amino acids. Germline V gives CDR1 MNHEY, CDR2 SVGEGT. Trimming stripped 2 bases from V and 3 bases from J, with 8 bases between. The CDR3 spells CASSYSDTNQPQHF. CDR3 nucleotide sequence: TGTGCCAGCAGTTACAGTGACACCAATCAGCCCCAGCATTTT.

The V and J genes are TRBV19 and TRBJ1-4, with a tentative D call TRBD1 (6 bases). Trimming removed 8 bases at V and 8 bases at J, with 15 bases between. Germline V gives CDR1 LNHDA, CDR2 SQIVND (reference sequence). This CDR3 has 13 amino acids. CDR3 coding DNA: TGTGCCAGTGGAGAGGGGGTTTGGGAAAAACTGTTTTTT. This codes for CASGEGVWEKLFF.

V and J are TRBV18 and TRBJ1-5; D call uncertain. CDR1 KGHSH and CDR2 LQKENI come from the germline V gene. The ends were cut back, 2 bases at V and 2 bases at J, with 10 bases in the middle. This CDR3 has 15 residues. CDR3 sequence: CASSPAGKGNQPQHF. The CDR3 DNA is TGTGCCAGCTCACCAGCCGGGAAGGGCAATCAGCCCCAGCATTTT.

This clone has a single count. This chain connects TRBV5-1 to TRBJ2-1; 8 positions agree with TRBD2. The CDR3 spans 15 residues. Per the germline V gene, CDR1 is SGHRS and CDR2 is YFSETQ. Trimming took 0 bases from V and 9 from J; bases not matched to a gene: 8. CDR3 DNA sequence: TGCGCCAGCAGCTTGGCGGGAGGGCCGAGGGTTGAGCAGTTCTTC. Protein: CASSLAGGPRVEQFF.

The J gene is TRBJ1-2, the V gene TRBV7-9, with D unresolved. Germline V lookup: CDR1 SEHNR, CDR2 FQNEAQ (reference sequence). The length of the CDR3 is 12 residues. The CDR3 here is CDTSGSNYGYTF. The CDR3 DNA is TGTGATACGAGCGGCAGTAACTATGGCTACACCTTC.

The V call is TRBV6-4, the J call TRBJ1-2; TRBD1 agrees at 8 bases. Germline CDR1 is MRHNA and CDR2 is SNTAGT. With 2 bases clipped from V and 5 bases from J, the junction kept 13 bases outside the gene matches. The CDR3 consists of 17 residues. CDR3: CASSDRIRTGLRYGYTF. Written as DNA, the CDR3 is TGTGCCAGCAGTGACAGGATCCGGACAGGGTTGCGGTATGGCTACACCTTC.